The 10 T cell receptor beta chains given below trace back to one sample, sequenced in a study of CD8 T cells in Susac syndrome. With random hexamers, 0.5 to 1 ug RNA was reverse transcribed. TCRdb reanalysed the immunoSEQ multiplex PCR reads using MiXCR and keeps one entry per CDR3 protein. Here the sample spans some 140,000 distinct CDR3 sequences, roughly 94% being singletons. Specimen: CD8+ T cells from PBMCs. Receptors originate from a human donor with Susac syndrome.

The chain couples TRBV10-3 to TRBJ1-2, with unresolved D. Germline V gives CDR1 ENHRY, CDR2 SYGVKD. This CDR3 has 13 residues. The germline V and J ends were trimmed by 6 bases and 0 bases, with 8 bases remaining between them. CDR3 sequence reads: CAIRAGPNYGYTF. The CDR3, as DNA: TGTGCCATCAGGGCAGGACCTAACTATGGCTACACCTTC.

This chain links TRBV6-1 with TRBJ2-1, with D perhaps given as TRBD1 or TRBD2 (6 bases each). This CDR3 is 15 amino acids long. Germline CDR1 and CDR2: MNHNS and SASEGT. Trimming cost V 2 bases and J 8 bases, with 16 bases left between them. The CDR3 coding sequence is TGTGCCAGCAGTGAAATAAGGGGGGCGAGCGATGAGCAGTTCTTC. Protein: CASSEIRGASDEQFF.

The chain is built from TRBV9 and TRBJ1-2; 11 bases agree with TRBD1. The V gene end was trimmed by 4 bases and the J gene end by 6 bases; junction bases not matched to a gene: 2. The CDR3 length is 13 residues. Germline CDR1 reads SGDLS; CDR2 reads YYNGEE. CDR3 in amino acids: CASSRTGGHGYTF. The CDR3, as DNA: TGTGCCAGCAGCCGGACAGGGGGCCATGGCTACACCTTC. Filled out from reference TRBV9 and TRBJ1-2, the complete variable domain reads DSGVTQTPKHLITATGQRVTLRCSPRSGDLSVYWYQQSLDQGLQFLIQYYNGEERAKGNILERFSAQQFPDLHSELNLSSLELGDSALYFCASSRTGGHGYTFGSGTRLTVV.

The CDR3 region has the DNA TGTGCCAGCAGTCCCGGGGTAGCCGCTTATGGCTACACCTTC. It codes for CASSPGVAAYGYTF. This chain uses TRBV27 with TRBJ1-2, with D unresolved. V was shortened by 5 bases and J by 5 bases, with 15 bases between the two germline ends. The CDR3 covers 14 residues. CDR1 and CDR2 (germline): MNHEY, SMNVEV (reference sequence).

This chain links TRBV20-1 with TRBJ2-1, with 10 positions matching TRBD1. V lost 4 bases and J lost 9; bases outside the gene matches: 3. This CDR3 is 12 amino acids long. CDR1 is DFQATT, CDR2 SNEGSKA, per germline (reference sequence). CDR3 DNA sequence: TGCAGTGCTAAGACAGGGGGCCTTGAGCAGTTCTTC. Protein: CSAKTGGLEQFF.

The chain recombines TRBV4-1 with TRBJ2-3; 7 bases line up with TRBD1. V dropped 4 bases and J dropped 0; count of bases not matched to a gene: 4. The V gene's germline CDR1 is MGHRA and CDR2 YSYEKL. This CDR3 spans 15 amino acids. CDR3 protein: CASSLWGQSTDTQYF. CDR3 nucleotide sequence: TGCGCCAGCAGCCTTTGGGGACAGAGCACAGATACGCAGTATTTT.

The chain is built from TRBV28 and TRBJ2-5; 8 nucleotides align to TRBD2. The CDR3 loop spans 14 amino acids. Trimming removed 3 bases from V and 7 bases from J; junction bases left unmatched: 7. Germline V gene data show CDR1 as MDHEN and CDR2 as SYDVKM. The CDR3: CASSFESGGPTQYF. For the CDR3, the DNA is TGTGCCAGCAGTTTTGAATCGGGAGGGCCGACCCAGTACTTC.

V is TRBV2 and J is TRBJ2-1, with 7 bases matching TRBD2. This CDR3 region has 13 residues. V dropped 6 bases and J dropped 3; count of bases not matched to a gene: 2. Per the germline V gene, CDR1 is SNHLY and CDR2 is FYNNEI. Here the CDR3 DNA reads TGTGCCAGCAGGGCGGGAGACTACAATGAGCAGTTCTTC. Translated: CASRAGDYNEQFF.

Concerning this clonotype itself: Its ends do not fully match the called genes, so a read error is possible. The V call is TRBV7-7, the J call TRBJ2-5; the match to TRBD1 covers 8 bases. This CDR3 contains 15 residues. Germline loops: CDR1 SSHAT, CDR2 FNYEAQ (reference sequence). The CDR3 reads CASSPEWRQGETQYF. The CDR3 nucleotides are TGTGCTAGCAGCCCGGAATGGCGACAGGGGGAGACCCAGTACTTC.

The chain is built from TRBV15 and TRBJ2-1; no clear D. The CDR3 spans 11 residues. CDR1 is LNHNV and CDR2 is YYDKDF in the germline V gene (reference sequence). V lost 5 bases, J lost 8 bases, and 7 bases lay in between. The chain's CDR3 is CATSGHYEQFF. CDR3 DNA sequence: TGTGCCACCAGCGGCCATTATGAGCAGTTCTTC.